A selection of T cell receptor beta chains follows, all from one sample in a study of shared clonotypes between healthy human individuals. Assay used: immunoSEQ multiplex PCR; TCRdb lists only in-frame clones, some missing. The sample records about 2.4 million clones, 85% to 95% being singletons. What was sequenced was naive CD4+ T cells sorted from blood. The receptors were sampled from a man between 18 and 29 years old in good health. Both conserved end residues are part of each CDR3. Fields, in order: J gene, V gene, CDR3 protein.

TRBJ2-5 | TRBV6-5 | CASSSPGYQETQYF
TRBJ2-1 | TRBV5-6 | CASSLDPRGATYNEQFF
TRBJ1-2 | TRBV9 | CASSDSPGTGGTNYGYTF
TRBJ2-3 | TRBV7-2 | CASSLHPGTLSTDTQYF
TRBJ2-7 | TRBV6-1 | CASRRGPSYEQYF
TRBJ2-6 | TRBV11-3 | CASSSTGAGANVLTF
TRBJ2-5 | TRBV5-1 | CASSLEGGVETQYF
TRBJ2-1 | TRBV4-1 | CASRIGLEQGGEQFF
TRBJ2-4 | TRBV30 | CAWSIPPGWAKNIQYF
TRBJ1-2 | TRBV29-1 | CSVSPGGAAYGYTF
TRBJ2-5 | TRBV18 | CASSQIRGTSQETQYF
TRBJ1-4 | TRBV28 | CATRQSNEKLFF
TRBJ2-2 | TRBV7-9 | CASSFKGALQNTGELFF
TRBJ2-5 | TRBV11-2 | CASSLGRDWETQYF
TRBJ2-5 | TRBV9 | CASSGGLAGGQETQYF
TRBJ2-3 | TRBV9 | CASSSYSGRNTDTQYF
TRBJ2-7 | TRBV19 | CASSSSPTGTYEQYF
TRBJ2-1 | TRBV6-4 | CASSEAGVSTAEQFF
TRBJ2-5 | TRBV4-2 | CASSQEEKETQYF
TRBJ2-1 | TRBV5-1 | CASSLGGDEQFF
TRBJ2-5 | TRBV5-1 | CASSLPTSGVRETQYF
TRBJ1-2 | TRBV5-8 | CASSFVWDSEDGYTF
TRBJ2-2 | TRBV18 | CASSLTSGQGTGELFF
TRBJ2-7 | TRBV10-1 | CASSEALTREQYF
TRBJ2-1 | TRBV6-1 | CASSLQVSSYNEQFF
TRBJ2-3 | TRBV5-4 | CASSSARDRSSGSTDTQYF
TRBJ2-6 | TRBV7-2 | CASSSVGQGLSGANVLTF
TRBJ2-1 | TRBV7-2 | CASTLGLASEQFF
TRBJ2-5 | TRBV6-6 | CASSSRVGGETQYF
TRBJ1-3 | TRBV2 | CASSESHGGYSGNTIYF
TRBJ1-2 | TRBV10-3 | CAISELMGAVNYGYTF
TRBJ1-3 | TRBV6-5 | CASRKKPSGNTIYF
TRBJ2-2 | TRBV6-4 | CASRRGSDTGELFF
TRBJ2-3 | TRBV5-1 | CASRVAGVRGDTQYF
TRBJ2-1 | TRBV7-8 | CASSKSGSSYNEQFF
TRBJ2-2 | TRBV7-2 | CASSFDSGRVGELFF
TRBJ1-2 | TRBV6-6 | CAIIQGDYGYTF
TRBJ2-5 | TRBV5-1 | CASSLDGRTQETQYF
TRBJ1-4 | TRBV7-9 | CASSLNGGLNEKLFF
TRBJ2-7 | TRBV6-1 | CATTGLAGGSYEQYF
TRBJ1-1 | TRBV6-1 | CASSSPGNTEAFF
TRBJ2-7 | TRBV10-3 | CAISPGTKSLYEQYF
TRBJ2-7 | TRBV5-1 | CASSSGQIYEQYF
TRBJ2-3 | TRBV29-1 | CSVEDLEREAAWGDTQYF
TRBJ2-7 | TRBV7-6 | CASSLGTEASAYEQYF
TRBJ1-5 | TRBV28 | CASRVGGQQPQHF
TRBJ2-3 | TRBV10-3 | CAIKTAGGTDTQYF
TRBJ1-2 | TRBV7-2 | CASSQLGQGYGYTF
TRBJ1-2 | TRBV6-5 | CASSYRGTGNYGYTF
TRBJ2-5 | TRBV18 | CASSPGKSSRGKETQYF
TRBJ2-5 | TRBV5-6 | CAIHPGTRKESQYF